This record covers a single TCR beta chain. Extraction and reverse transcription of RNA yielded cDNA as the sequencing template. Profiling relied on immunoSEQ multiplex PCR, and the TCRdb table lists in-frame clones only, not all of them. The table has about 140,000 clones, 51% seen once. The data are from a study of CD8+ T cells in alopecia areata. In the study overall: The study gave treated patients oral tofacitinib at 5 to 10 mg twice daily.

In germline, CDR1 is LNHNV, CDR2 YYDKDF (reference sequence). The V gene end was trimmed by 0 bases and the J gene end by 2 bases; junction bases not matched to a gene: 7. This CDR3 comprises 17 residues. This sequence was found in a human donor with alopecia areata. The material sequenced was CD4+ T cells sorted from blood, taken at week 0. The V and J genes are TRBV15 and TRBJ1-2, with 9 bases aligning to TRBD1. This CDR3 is CATSRDPRTGANYGYTF. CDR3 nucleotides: TGTGCCACCAGCAGAGACCCTAGGACAGGGGCGAACTATGGCTACACCTTC.